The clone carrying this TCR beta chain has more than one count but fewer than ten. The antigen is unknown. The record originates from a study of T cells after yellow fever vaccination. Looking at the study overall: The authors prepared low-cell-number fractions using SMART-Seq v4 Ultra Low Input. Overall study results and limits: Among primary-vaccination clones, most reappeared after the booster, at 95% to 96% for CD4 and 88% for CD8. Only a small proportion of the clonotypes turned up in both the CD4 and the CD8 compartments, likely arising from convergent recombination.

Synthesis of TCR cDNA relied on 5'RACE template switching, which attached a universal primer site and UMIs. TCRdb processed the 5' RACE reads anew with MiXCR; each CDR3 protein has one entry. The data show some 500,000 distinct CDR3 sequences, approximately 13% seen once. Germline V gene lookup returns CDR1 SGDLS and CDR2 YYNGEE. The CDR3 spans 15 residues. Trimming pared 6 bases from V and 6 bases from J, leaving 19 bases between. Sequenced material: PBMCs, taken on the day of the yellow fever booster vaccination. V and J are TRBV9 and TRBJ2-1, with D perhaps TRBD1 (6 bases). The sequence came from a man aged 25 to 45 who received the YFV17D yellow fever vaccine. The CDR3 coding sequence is TGTGCCAGCACTTCCCCCGGACCCAGGGGCAATGAGCAGTTCTTC. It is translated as CASTSPGPRGNEQFF.